This T cell receptor (beta chain) was recovered during a study of T cell responses to AZD1222 COVID-19 vaccine. Overall study results and limits: Recipients of AZD1222 seropositive at baseline numbered only 6 or 7. The donor group comprised mostly white British people and more females; the analysis possibly underestimated clonal diversity.

As regards this clone: Its antigen is not identified.

Clones were read by immunoSEQ multiplex PCR, and TCRdb kept only the in-frame ones, dropping some. Of approximately 200,000 clones listed, roughly nine tenths are singletons. This sample comprised peripheral blood, obtained 28 days after the second AZD1222 dose. The sequence came from an adult who received the AZD1222 COVID-19 vaccine.

CDR3 residues: CASSLGTPQAPEAFF. The CDR3 region has the DNA TGTGCCAGCAGCTTAGGCACCCCCCAGGCCCCTGAAGCTTTCTTT. This chain uses TRBV13 with TRBJ1-1; D gene unclear. Germline V CDR1 and CDR2: PRHDT, FYEKMQ (reference sequence). Trimming took off 0 bases at V and 6 bases at J, with 14 bases between the two ends. The CDR3 has 15 residues.